This T cell receptor beta chain was sequenced for a study of human T cells and chemical hapten exposure. Trimming removed 3 bases at V and 1 base at J, with 6 bases between. The CDR3 spans 13 residues. CDR1 is MNHNS and CDR2 is SASEGT in the germline V gene. Individual cDNA molecules each carried unique molecular identifiers attached by the library. One entry per CDR3 protein, called by TCRdb with MiXCR from the RACE reads. The sample has around 260,000 distinct CDR3 sequences, about 9% seen once. Time point of the sample: pre-sensitization, week 0. Described treatment: therapeutic diphenylcyclopropenone sensitization with weekly scalp DPC. Blood sampling preceded each patch test application. This clonotype occurred a few times. Its specificity is unknown. Points from the study as a whole: TCRs above 1 in 1000 frequency stayed constant with DPC sensitization.

The chain joins TRBV6-1 to TRBJ1-1; D remains unclear. The TCR sequence derives from a middle-aged woman with alopecia areata. Some clones in this sample may be carry-over from other donors' samples. This material consisted of whole blood, taken in connection with sensitization to the hapten diphenylcyclopropenone (DPC). The CDR3 region is CASSERENTEAFF. The CDR3 DNA reads TGTGCCAGCAGTGAGAGGGAGAACACTGAAGCTTTCTTT.